This T cell receptor beta chain comes out of a study of blood T cells in healthy people across ages. Looked up from germline, CDR1 is SGHDN and CDR2 is FVKESK. This CDR3 is built from 14 residues. Trimming shortened V by 5 bases and J by 3 bases, and 14 bases separated the two germline ends. Together with a sample-barcoded 5' primer, a J-beta primer mix was included in a second PCR lasting roughly 6 to 12 cycles. TCRdb analysed the 5' RACE reads with MiXCR anew, one entry per CDR3 protein. This sample has around 1,100,000 distinct CDR3 sequences; 35% to 45% occur once, and the top ten carry around 12%.

The chain has TRBV14 and TRBJ2-7; D is uncertain. The sample taken for sequencing was blood. The receptor was derived from a man in his late teens or twenties in good health. The CDR3 DNA is TGTGCCAGCAGCTTTTCCCTCATGGGCTACGAGCAGTACTTC. Amino acid sequence: CASSFSLMGYEQYF.